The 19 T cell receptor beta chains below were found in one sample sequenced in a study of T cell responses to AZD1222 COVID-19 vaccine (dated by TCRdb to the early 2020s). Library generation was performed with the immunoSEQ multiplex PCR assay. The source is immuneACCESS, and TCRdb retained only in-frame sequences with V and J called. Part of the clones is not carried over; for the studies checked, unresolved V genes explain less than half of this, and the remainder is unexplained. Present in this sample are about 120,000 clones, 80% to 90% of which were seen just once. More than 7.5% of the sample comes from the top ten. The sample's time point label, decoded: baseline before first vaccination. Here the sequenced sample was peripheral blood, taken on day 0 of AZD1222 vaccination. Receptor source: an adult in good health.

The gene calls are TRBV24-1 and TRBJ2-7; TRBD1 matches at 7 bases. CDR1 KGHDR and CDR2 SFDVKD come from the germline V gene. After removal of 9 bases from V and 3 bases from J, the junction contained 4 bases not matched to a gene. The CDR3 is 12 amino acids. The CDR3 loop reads CATHWTGYEQYF. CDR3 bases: TGTGCCACCCACTGGACAGGCTACGAGCAGTACTTC.

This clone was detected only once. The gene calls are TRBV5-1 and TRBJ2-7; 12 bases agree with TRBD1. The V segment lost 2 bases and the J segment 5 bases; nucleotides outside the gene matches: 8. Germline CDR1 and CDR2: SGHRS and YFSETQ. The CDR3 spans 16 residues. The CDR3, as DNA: TGCGCCAGCAGCTTATACTCTCGGGACAGGGGGCACGAGCAGTACTTC. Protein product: CASSLYSRDRGHEQYF.

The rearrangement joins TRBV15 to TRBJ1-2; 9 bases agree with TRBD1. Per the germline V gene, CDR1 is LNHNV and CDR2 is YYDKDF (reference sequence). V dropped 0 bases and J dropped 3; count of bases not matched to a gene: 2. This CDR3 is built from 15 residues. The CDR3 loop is CATSRDRQGDYGYTF. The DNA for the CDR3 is TGTGCCACCAGCAGAGATCGACAGGGGGACTATGGCTACACCTTC.

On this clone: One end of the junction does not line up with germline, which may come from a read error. The CDR3 nucleotides are TGTGCGAGTATGGACAGGACCTTGCCTGAAGCTTTCTTT. Translation gives CASMDRTLPEAFF. The rearrangement links TRBV19 to TRBJ1-1; TRBD1 agrees at 7 bases. This CDR3 has 13 residues. Looked up from germline, CDR1 is LNHDA and CDR2 is SQIVND (reference sequence).

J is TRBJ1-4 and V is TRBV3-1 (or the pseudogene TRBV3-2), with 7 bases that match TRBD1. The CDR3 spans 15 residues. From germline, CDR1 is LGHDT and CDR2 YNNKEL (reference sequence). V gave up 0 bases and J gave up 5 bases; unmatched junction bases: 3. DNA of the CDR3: TGTGCCAGCAGCCAAGAGACAGGGCAAAATGAAAAACTGTTTTTT. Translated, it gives CASSQETGQNEKLFF.

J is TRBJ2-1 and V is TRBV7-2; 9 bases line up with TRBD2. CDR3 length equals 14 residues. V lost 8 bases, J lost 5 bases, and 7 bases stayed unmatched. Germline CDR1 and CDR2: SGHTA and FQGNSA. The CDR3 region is CASGSGSYHNEQFF. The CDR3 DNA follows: TGTGCCAGCGGTAGCGGGAGTTACCACAATGAGCAGTTCTTC.

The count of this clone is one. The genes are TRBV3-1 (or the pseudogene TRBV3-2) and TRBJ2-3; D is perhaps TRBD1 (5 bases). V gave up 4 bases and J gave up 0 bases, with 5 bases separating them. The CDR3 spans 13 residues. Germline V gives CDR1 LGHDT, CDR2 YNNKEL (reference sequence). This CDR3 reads CASSRGSTDTQYF. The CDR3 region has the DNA TGTGCCAGCAGCCGGGGCAGCACAGATACGCAGTATTTT.

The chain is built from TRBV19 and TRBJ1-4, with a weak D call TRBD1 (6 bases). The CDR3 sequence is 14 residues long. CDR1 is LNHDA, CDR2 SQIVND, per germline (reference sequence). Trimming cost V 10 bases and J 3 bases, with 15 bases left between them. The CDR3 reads CATEGVRANEKLFF. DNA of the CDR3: TGTGCCACGGAGGGGGTGCGCGCTAATGAAAAACTGTTTTTT.

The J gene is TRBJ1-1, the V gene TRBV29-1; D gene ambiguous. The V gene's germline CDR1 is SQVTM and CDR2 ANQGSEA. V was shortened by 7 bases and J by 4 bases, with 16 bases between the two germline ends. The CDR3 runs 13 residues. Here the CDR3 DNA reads TGCAGCGCGTATTCGAGGTATGGCACTGAAGCTTTCTTT. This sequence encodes CSAYSRYGTEAFF.

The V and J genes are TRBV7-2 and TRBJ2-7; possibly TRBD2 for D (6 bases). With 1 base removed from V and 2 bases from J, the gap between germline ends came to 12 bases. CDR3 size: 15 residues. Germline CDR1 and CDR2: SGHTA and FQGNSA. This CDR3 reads CASSLGRDGTYEQYF. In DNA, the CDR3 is TGTGCCAGCAGCTTAGGGCGGGACGGTACCTACGAGCAGTACTTC.

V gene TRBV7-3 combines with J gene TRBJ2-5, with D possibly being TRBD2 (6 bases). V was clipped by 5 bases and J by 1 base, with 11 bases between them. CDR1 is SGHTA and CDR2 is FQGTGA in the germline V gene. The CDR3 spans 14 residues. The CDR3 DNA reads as TGTGCCAGCAGCCTCGGAGGGAGCCAAGAGACCCAGTACTTC. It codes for CASSLGGSQETQYF.

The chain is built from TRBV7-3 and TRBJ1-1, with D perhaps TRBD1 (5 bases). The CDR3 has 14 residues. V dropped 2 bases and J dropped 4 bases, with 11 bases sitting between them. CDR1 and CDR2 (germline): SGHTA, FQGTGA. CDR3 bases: TGTGCCAGCAGCTTAGACCGGGGGAGCACTGAAGCTTTCTTT. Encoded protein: CASSLDRGSTEAFF.

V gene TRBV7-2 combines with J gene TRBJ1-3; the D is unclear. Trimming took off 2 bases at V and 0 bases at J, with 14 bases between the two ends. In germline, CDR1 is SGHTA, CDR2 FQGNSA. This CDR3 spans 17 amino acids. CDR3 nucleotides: TGTGCCAGCAGCTTACACCCTCCCGGAAACTCTGGAAACACCATATATTTT. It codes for CASSLHPPGNSGNTIYF.

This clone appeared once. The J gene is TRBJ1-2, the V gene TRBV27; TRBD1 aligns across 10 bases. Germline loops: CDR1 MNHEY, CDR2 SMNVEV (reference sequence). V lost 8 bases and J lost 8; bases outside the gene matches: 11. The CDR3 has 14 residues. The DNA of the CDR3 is TGTGCCAGCCATGAGACAGGGGGCTTTCGGGGCTACACCTTC. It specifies CASHETGGFRGYTF.

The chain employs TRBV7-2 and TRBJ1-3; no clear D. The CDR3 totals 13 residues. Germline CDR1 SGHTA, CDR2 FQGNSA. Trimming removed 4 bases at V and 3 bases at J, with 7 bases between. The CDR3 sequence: CASSYTDGNTIYF. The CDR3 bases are TGTGCCAGCAGCTATACCGATGGAAACACCATATATTTT.

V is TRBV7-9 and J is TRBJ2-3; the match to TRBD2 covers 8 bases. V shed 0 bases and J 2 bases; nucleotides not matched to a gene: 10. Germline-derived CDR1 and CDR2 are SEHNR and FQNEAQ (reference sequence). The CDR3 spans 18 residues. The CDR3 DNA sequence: TGTGCCAGCAGCTTAGCTAGCGGGGACGTAAGTTCCACAGATACGCAGTATTTT. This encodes CASSLASGDVSSTDTQYF.

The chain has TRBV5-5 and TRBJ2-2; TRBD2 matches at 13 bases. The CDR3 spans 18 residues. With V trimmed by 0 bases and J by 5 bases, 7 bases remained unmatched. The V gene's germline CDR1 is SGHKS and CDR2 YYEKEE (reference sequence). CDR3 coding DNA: TGTGCCAGCAGCTTGGGACTAGCGGGGGGATACTTGACCGGGGAGCTGTTTTTT. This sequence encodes CASSLGLAGGYLTGELFF. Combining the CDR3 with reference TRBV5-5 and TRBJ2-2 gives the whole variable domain DAGVTQSPTHLIKTRGQQVTLRCSPISGHKSVSWYQQVLGQGPQFIFQYYEKEERGRGNFPDRFSARQFPNYSSELNVNALLLGDSALYLCASSLGLAGGYLTGELFFGEGSRLTVL.

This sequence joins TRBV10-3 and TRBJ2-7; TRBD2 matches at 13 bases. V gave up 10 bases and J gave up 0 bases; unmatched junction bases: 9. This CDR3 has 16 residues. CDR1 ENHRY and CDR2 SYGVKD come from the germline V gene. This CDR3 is CATGTSGATSSYEQYF. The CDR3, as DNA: TGTGCCACCGGGACTAGCGGGGCAACGAGCTCCTACGAGCAGTACTTC.

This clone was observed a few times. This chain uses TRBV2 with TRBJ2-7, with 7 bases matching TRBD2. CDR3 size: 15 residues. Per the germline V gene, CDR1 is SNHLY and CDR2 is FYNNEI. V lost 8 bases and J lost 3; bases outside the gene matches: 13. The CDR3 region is CASCLGAGEHYEQYF. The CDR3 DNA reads TGTGCCAGCTGCCTCGGGGCGGGAGAGCACTACGAGCAGTACTTC.